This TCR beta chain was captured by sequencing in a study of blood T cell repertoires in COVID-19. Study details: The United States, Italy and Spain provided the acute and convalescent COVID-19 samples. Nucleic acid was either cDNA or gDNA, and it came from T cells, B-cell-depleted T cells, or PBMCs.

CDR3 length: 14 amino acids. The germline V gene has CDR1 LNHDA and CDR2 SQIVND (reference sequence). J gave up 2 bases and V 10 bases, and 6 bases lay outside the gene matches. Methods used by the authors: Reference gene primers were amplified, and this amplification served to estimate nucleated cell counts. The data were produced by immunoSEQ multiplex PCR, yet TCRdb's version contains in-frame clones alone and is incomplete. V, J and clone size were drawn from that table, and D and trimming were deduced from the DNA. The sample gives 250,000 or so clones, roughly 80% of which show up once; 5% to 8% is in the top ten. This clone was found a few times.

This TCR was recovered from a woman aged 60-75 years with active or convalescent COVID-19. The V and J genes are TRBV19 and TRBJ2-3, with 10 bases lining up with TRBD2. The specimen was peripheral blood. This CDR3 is CATRTSGNTDTQYF. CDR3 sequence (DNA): TGTGCCACCCGGACTAGCGGAAACACAGATACGCAGTATTTT.